Presented here are 8 T cell receptor beta chains from one specimen sequenced in a study of blood T cell repertoires in COVID-19. Generated by immunoSEQ multiplex PCR, the TCRdb table keeps only in-frame clones and is missing some. The data show tens of thousands of clones, 88% seen once. The sequenced material came from peripheral blood. All receptors derive from a man between 65 and 80 years old with acute or convalescent COVID-19.

This clone was counted a single time. The gene calls are TRBV19 and TRBJ2-1, with 8 bases identical to TRBD1. Per the germline V gene, CDR1 is LNHDA and CDR2 is SQIVND (reference sequence). V lost 1 base to trimming and J lost 7 bases; unmatched junction nucleotides: 6. The CDR3 runs 15 residues. This CDR3 reads CASSIGGDRFNEQFF. The DNA for the CDR3 is TGTGCCAGTAGTATAGGTGGGGACAGGTTTAATGAGCAGTTCTTC. Full variable domain (rest looked up from reference TRBV19 and TRBJ2-1): DGGITQSPKYLFRKEGQNVTLSCEQNLNHDAMYWYRQDPGQGLRLIYYSQIVNDFQKGDIAEGYSVSREKKESFPLTVTSAQKNPTAFYLCASSIGGDRFNEQFFGPGTRLTVL.

The rearrangement joins TRBV6-2 or TRBV6-3 to TRBJ1-1, with a tentative D call TRBD1 (6 bases). This CDR3 is built from 14 residues. Per the germline V gene, CDR1 is MNHEY and CDR2 is SVGEGT. The ends were cut back, 6 bases at V and 1 base at J, with 12 bases in the middle. CDR3 bases: TGTGCCAGCAGCCCCGACAGGCAGAACACTGAAGCTTTCTTT. This encodes CASSPDRQNTEAFF.

The chain joins TRBV7-2 to TRBJ2-7, with no clear D. Germline CDR1 SGHTA, CDR2 FQGNSA. The CDR3 totals 14 residues. V lost 2 bases, J lost 8 bases, and 16 bases lay in between. CDR3 in DNA: TGTGCCAGCAGCTTATCCCAGAACCTAGTACAGCAGTACTTC. Translating it yields CASSLSQNLVQQYF.

The chain joins TRBV7-2 to TRBJ2-7, with D possibly being TRBD1 (6 bases). Germline lookup yields CDR1 SGHTA and CDR2 FQGNSA. There are 14 residues in the CDR3. The ends were cut back, 5 bases at V and 4 bases at J, with 15 bases in the middle. The CDR3 DNA sequence: TGTGCCAGCAGCCCCGGACAGAGAAGATACGAGCAGTACTTC. Translation gives CASSPGQRRYEQYF.

This clone appeared once. V usage is TRBV4-3 and J usage is TRBJ2-1; D gene uncertain. In germline, CDR1 is LGHNA, CDR2 YSLEER. Trimming pared 0 bases from V and 7 bases from J, leaving 7 bases between. The CDR3 extends over 13 amino acids. The CDR3 loop is CASSQDRVNEQFF. The CDR3 coding sequence is TGCGCCAGCAGCCAAGACCGGGTGAATGAGCAGTTCTTC.

CDR3 bases: TGCAGCGTTGTTACAGGGGTTGGTCAGCCCCAGCATTTT. Protein sequence: CSVVTGVGQPQHF. The chain joins TRBV29-1 to TRBJ1-5; 7 nucleotides align to TRBD1. CDR3 size: 13 residues. J was trimmed by 6 bases and V by 4 bases; bases with no gene match: 6. Germline loops: CDR1 SQVTM, CDR2 ANQGSEA.

The genes are TRBV7-9 and TRBJ2-5; TRBD2 agrees at 10 bases. The CDR3 has 16 residues. CDR1 and CDR2 from the germline V gene are SEHNR and FQNEAQ (reference sequence). V shed 0 bases, J shed 4 bases, and the junction held 5 bases outside the gene matches. The CDR3 sequence is CASSLASGGARETQYF. CDR3 nucleotide sequence: TGTGCCAGCAGCTTAGCCAGCGGGGGGGCGAGAGAGACCCAGTACTTC.

The chain uses TRBV20-1 and TRBJ2-1; 8 nucleotides align to TRBD1. Per the germline V gene, CDR1 is DFQATT and CDR2 is SNEGSKA (reference sequence). This CDR3 region has 11 residues. The DNA of the CDR3 is TGCAGGCTTGGACAGGGCGGTGAGCAGTTCTTC. It encodes CRLGQGGEQFF.